These 8 T cell receptor beta chains came from one sample sequenced in a study of blood T cell repertoires in COVID-19. Only in-frame clones appear in the TCRdb table, and some are missing; sequencing was by immunoSEQ multiplex PCR. The data show some 100,000 clones, roughly 84% seen once. The sequenced sample consisted of peripheral blood. These receptor sequences come from a woman aged 80 or older with active or convalescent COVID-19.

The chain recombines TRBV2 with TRBJ1-1; D gene uncertain. The ends were cut back, 6 bases at V and 4 bases at J, with 18 bases in the middle. Germline CDR1 reads SNHLY; CDR2 reads FYNNEI. The CDR3 is 15 amino acids. In DNA form, the CDR3 reads TGTGCCAGCAGGCCCAGCCAGGTCACCGCCACTGAAGCTTTCTTT. It translates to CASRPSQVTATEAFF.

The V call is TRBV24-1, the J call TRBJ1-2, with TRBD1 as a possible D gene (6 bases). CDR3 size: 14 residues. CDR1 and CDR2 from the germline V gene are KGHDR and SFDVKD. The V end lost 4 bases, the J end lost 4 bases, and 12 bases lay between the germline ends. CDR3 region: CATSDQDRSYGYTF. The CDR3 coding sequence is TGTGCCACCAGTGACCAAGACAGGAGCTATGGCTACACCTTC.

The V gene is TRBV18, the J gene TRBJ2-3; TRBD2 matches at 7 bases. Germline V gives CDR1 KGHSH, CDR2 LQKENI. CDR3 length: 14 amino acids. V shed 3 bases, J shed 1 base, and the junction held 1 base outside the gene matches. The CDR3 protein is CASSPREGTDTQYF. CDR3 coding DNA: TGTGCCAGCTCACCCCGGGAGGGCACAGATACGCAGTATTTT. The variable domain in full, completed from reference TRBV18 and TRBJ2-3, reads NAGVMQNPRHLVRRRGQEARLRCSPMKGHSHVYWYRQLPEEGLKFMVYLQKENIIDESGMPKERFSAEFPKEGPSILRIQQVVRGDSAAYFCASSPREGTDTQYFGPGTRLTVL.

The V call is TRBV18, the J call TRBJ1-3; a weak D match, TRBD1 (6 bases). V lost 4 bases and J 0 bases, leaving 10 bases between the germline ends. CDR3 length: 15 residues. Germline CDR1 is KGHSH and CDR2 is LQKENI. The CDR3 loop reads CASSLGQSSGNTIYF. In DNA form, the CDR3 reads TGTGCCAGCTCACTCGGACAGAGCTCTGGAAACACCATATATTTT. The full variable domain, with the rest looked up from reference TRBV18 and TRBJ1-3, is NAGVMQNPRHLVRRRGQEARLRCSPMKGHSHVYWYRQLPEEGLKFMVYLQKENIIDESGMPKERFSAEFPKEGPSILRIQQVVRGDSAAYFCASSLGQSSGNTIYFGEGSWLTVV.

The rearrangement uses TRBV9 and TRBJ2-1; 9 bases line up with TRBD1. The trim removed 0 bases at V and 2 bases at J, leaving 3 bases unmatched. The CDR3 is made up of 16 amino acids. The germline V gene has CDR1 SGDLS and CDR2 YYNGEE. The CDR3 nucleotides are TGTGCCAGCAGCGTAGGAGGGACAGGGACCTACAATGAGCAGTTCTTC. Amino acids: CASSVGGTGTYNEQFF. Complete variable domain (other parts from reference TRBV9 and TRBJ2-1): DSGVTQTPKHLITATGQRVTLRCSPRSGDLSVYWYQQSLDQGLQFLIQYYNGEERAKGNILERFSAQQFPDLHSELNLSSLELGDSALYFCASSVGGTGTYNEQFFGPGTRLTVL.

The chain combines TRBV6-5 with TRBJ1-2, with unresolved D. Germline V gene lookup returns CDR1 MNHEY and CDR2 SVGAGI. The CDR3 consists of 12 residues. Trimming took off 3 bases at V and 5 bases at J, with 7 bases between the two ends. As DNA, the CDR3 is TGTGCCAGCAGTTATTCCAATTATGGCTACACCTTC. Translated: CASSYSNYGYTF.

In this sample, this clone turned up once. This chain uses TRBV3-1 (or the pseudogene TRBV3-2) with TRBJ1-2; TRBD1 agrees at 8 bases. The germline gives CDR1 LGHDT, CDR2 YNNKEL (reference sequence). This CDR3 has 15 amino acids. After removal of 0 bases from V and 8 bases from J, the junction contained 8 bases not matched to a gene. In DNA form, the CDR3 reads TGTGCCAGCAGCCAAGACAGACAGGGGCTAGAAGGCTACACCTTC. Amino acid sequence: CASSQDRQGLEGYTF.

The V and J genes are TRBV6-6 and TRBJ1-2, with 7 bases aligning to TRBD1. After removal of 2 bases from V and 3 bases from J, the junction contained 3 bases not matched to a gene. CDR3 length: 14 amino acids. Germline CDR1 reads MNHNY; CDR2 reads SVGAGI (reference sequence). The CDR3 is CASSYRTGDYGYTF. The CDR3 coding sequence is TGTGCCAGCAGTTACCGGACAGGCGACTATGGCTACACCTTC.